This record looks at one T cell receptor (beta chain) sequence and its context. Its cognate antigen has yet to be identified. No quality values exist for individual bases; no much larger clone is one base distant. The treatment or condition label, as the study defines it: in vitro stimulation with specific CMV peptide epitopes to enrich CMV-specific T cells. TCRdb records Illumina HiSeq 1500 as the sequencer. The public reads were run again by TCRdb, first through fastp at Q25 and then through MiXCR, and only productive beta chains were kept. One record per CDR3 amino acid sequence lists the most common genes and DNA. The sample table holds fewer than 130,000 distinct CDR3 sequences, of which under 45% were seen once. The ten largest clonotypes hold 65% to 75% of the sample. This sample is drawn from a study of T cell repertoires in cytomegalovirus infection (dated by TCRdb to between 2018 and 2021). Notes on the research overall: The peptide stimulations were aimed at well-studied HLA-B-restricted epitopes as well as recently identified HLA-C-restricted CMV epitopes, whose presentation resists viral immunomodulation. Donor HLA type was relevant to the analysis, as public TCR beta signatures indicated carriage of CMV infection together with the matching HLA type.

The investigation overall reported the following: Cumulative frequency of public TCR beta family members discriminated carriers of CMV infection plus the relevant HLA type in this cohort and an independent roughly 350-donor cohort. The ex vivo response was dominated by HLA-C-restricted CMV-specific TCR beta clonotypes, which also provided the single most frequent clonotype in two of eight donors.

The material was CD8+ T cells from cultured PBMCs, obtained from culture after CMV antigen stimulation. The receptor was isolated from a human donor in good health (CMV status not recorded). Some clones in this sample may be carry-over from other donors' samples.

Here the CDR3 is given as CASSVIATSTDTQYF. The DNA sequence is given as TGTGCCAGCAGCGTAATCGCAACTAGCACAGATACGCAGTATTTT. The rearranged chain carries TRBV9 and TRBJ2-3; the D gene is not confidently resolved. The V and J ends are trimmed by 1 base and 0 bases, leaving 9 bases between them. The germline V gene gives CDR1 as SGDLS and CDR2 as YYNGEE. The CDR3 spans 15 residues, from the cysteine through the phenylalanine. The read is trimmed to its CDR3 DNA, 45 bases read in frame from base 1.